Following are 27 T cell receptor beta chains from one sample sequenced in a study of blood T cells in healthy people across ages. Primers used in a second PCR of about 6 to 11 cycles were a sample-barcoded 5' primer and a J-beta primer mix. In TCRdb, the 5' RACE reads were re-called with MiXCR into one record per CDR3 protein. Of hundreds of thousands of distinct CDR3 sequences listed, approximately 48% are singletons. Sequenced material: blood. All receptors derive from a man aged 55 to 70 in good health.

The chain is built from TRBV12-5 and TRBJ2-3; 10 nucleotides agree with TRBD2. Germline V gives CDR1 LGHNT, CDR2 FRNRAP. The V segment lost 6 bases and the J segment 0 bases; nucleotides outside the gene matches: 12. CDR3 length equals 18 residues. As DNA, the CDR3 is TGTGCTAGTGGCCCCAGCAGCGGGGGGGCTCAGAGCACAGATACGCAGTATTTT. Translation gives CASGPSSGGAQSTDTQYF.

The rearrangement uses TRBV3-1 and TRBJ2-1; D unclear. The germline CDR1 and CDR2 sequences are LGHDT and YNNKEL (reference sequence). There are 12 residues in the CDR3. V lost 4 bases and J 9 bases, leaving 10 bases between the germline ends. CDR3 region: CASSLKNSEQFF. The CDR3 DNA is TGTGCCAGCAGCCTTAAGAACAGTGAGCAGTTCTTC.

The V gene is TRBV11-2, the J gene TRBJ2-2, with D possibly TRBD1 on 5 matching bases. This CDR3 spans 14 amino acids. The V and J ends lost 4 bases and 7 bases respectively, with 13 bases between them. The germline CDR1 and CDR2 sequences are SGHAT and FQNNGV. The CDR3 sequence is CASSSSSGIGELFF. The DNA for the CDR3 is TGTGCCAGCAGCTCAAGCTCAGGGATCGGGGAGCTGTTTTTT.

This clonotype was recorded a few times. The chain combines TRBV18 with TRBJ2-4, with D unclear. The length of the CDR3 is 18 residues. V dropped 0 bases and J dropped 2 bases, with 17 bases sitting between them. Germline assignment: CDR1 KGHSH and CDR2 LQKENI. Here the CDR3 DNA reads TGTGCCAGCTCACCACCGTTTTCAGGTACCGCGTCCAAAAACATTCAGTACTTC. As protein: CASSPPFSGTASKNIQYF.

The CDR3 spells CSAVPGLAAIYEQYF. In DNA form, the CDR3 reads TGCAGTGCTGTTCCGGGACTAGCGGCCATCTACGAGCAGTACTTC. This chain joins TRBV20-1 and TRBJ2-7; TRBD2 matches at 11 bases. CDR1 is DFQATT, CDR2 SNEGSKA, per germline (reference sequence). This CDR3 is 15 amino acids long. After removal of 5 bases from V and 3 bases from J, the junction contained 9 bases not matched to a gene.

The chain is built from TRBV15 and TRBJ2-1; TRBD1 might be the D (5 bases). V dropped 1 base and J dropped 0 bases, with 19 bases sitting between them. The V gene's germline CDR1 is LNHNV and CDR2 YYDKDF (reference sequence). This CDR3 spans 19 amino acids. CDR3 coding DNA: TGTGCCACCAGCAGAGGAGTGGGGCGACAGCGTTTCTCCTACAATGAGCAGTTCTTC. Amino acid sequence: CATSRGVGRQRFSYNEQFF.

This clonotype was counted many times. The J gene is TRBJ2-6, the V gene TRBV5-1; D may be TRBD1 (6 bases). The CDR3 contains 15 residues. From germline, CDR1 is SGHRS and CDR2 YFSETQ. The V and J ends lost 2 bases and 1 base respectively, with 7 bases between them. CDR3 protein: CASSFQGSGANVLTF. DNA of the CDR3: TGCGCCAGCAGCTTCCAGGGGTCTGGGGCCAACGTCCTGACTTTC. Full variable domain (missing parts from reference TRBV5-1 and TRBJ2-6): KAGVTQTPRYLIKTRGQQVTLSCSPISGHRSVSWYQQTPGQGLQFLFEYFSETQRNKGNFPGRFSGRQFSNSRSEMNVSTLELGDSALYLCASSFQGSGANVLTFGAGSRLTVL.

The CDR3 is CSAPGQGVGGNSPLHF. DNA for the CDR3: TGCAGTGCGCCCGGACAGGGGGTAGGGGGTAATTCACCCCTCCACTTT. The chain combines TRBV20-1 with TRBJ1-6; 10 nucleotides agree with TRBD1. Germline trimming cut 6 bases from V and 6 bases from J; bases unmatched to any gene: 11. The CDR3 loop spans 16 amino acids. Germline assignment: CDR1 DFQATT and CDR2 SNEGSKA (reference sequence).

The chain couples TRBV3-1 to TRBJ1-4; a possible D gene is TRBD1 (5 bases). V dropped 4 bases and J dropped 8 bases, with 14 bases sitting between them. The CDR3 covers 14 residues. Germline-derived CDR1 and CDR2 are LGHDT and YNNKEL (reference sequence). CDR3 region: CASSPGTGQEKLFF. CDR3 DNA sequence: TGTGCCAGCAGCCCCGGAACAGGCCAGGAAAAACTGTTTTTT.

Turning to this clonotype: Its ends do not fully match the called genes, so a read error is possible. This sequence joins TRBV7-6 and TRBJ2-1; a weak D match, TRBD1 (6 bases). Germline CDR1 SGHVS, CDR2 FNYEAQ. There are 14 residues in the CDR3. CDR3 sequence (DNA): TGTACCAGCAGCTTAGAAGGACAGTACAATGAGCAGTTCTTC. Translating gives CTSSLEGQYNEQFF. The full variable domain, completed using reference TRBV7-6 and TRBJ2-1, is GAGVSQSPRYKVTKRGQDVALRCDPISGHVSLYWYRQALGQGPEFLTYFNYEAQQDKSGLPNDRFSAERPEGSISTLTIQRTEQRDSAMYRCTSSLEGQYNEQFFGPGTRLTVL.

The chain combines TRBV3-1 with TRBJ1-5; D remains ambiguous. The V gene's germline CDR1 is LGHDT and CDR2 YNNKEL (reference sequence). Trimming cost V 4 bases and J 0 bases, with 7 bases left between them. The CDR3 covers 14 residues. Written as DNA, the CDR3 is TGTGCCAGCAGCCCCATTTATAGCAATCAGCCCCAGCATTTT. This translates into CASSPIYSNQPQHF.

Notes on this clonotype: The junction differs from germline at one of its ends, possibly a read error. The CDR3 bases are TGTGCCAGCCAGGTTCGGGGGAGCTCCTACGGGCAGTACTTC. Translating gives CASQVRGSSYGQYF. This sequence joins TRBV7-2 and TRBJ2-7; tentative D call: TRBD2 (6 bases). CDR3 length: 14 amino acids. Germline values: CDR1 SGHTA, CDR2 FQGNSA.

The chain couples TRBV7-9 to TRBJ2-2; 9 nucleotides match TRBD2. CDR1 SEHNR and CDR2 FQNEAQ come from the germline V gene (reference sequence). The junction had 7 bases not matched to a gene; V was cut back by 5 bases and J by 9 bases. This CDR3 spans 14 amino acids. The CDR3 is CASSGTSLARELFF. CDR3 DNA sequence: TGTGCCAGCAGCGGGACTAGCTTGGCCAGGGAGCTGTTTTTT.

V usage is TRBV29-1 and J usage is TRBJ1-2; TRBD1 matches at 7 bases. In germline, CDR1 is SQVTM, CDR2 ANQGSEA. The junction had 7 bases not matched to a gene; V was cut back by 7 bases and J by 5 bases. This CDR3 comprises 12 residues. In DNA, the CDR3 is TGCAGCGCCGGGGACAGTACTTATGGCTACACCTTC. Translating gives CSAGDSTYGYTF.

This chain joins TRBV28 and TRBJ2-7; 9 bases agree with TRBD2. The CDR3 is made up of 15 amino acids. J was trimmed by 0 bases and V by 3 bases; bases with no gene match: 3. Germline-derived CDR1 and CDR2 are MDHEN and SYDVKM. CDR3 DNA sequence: TGTGCCAGCAGTTTGTTTAGCGGGGGCTCCTACGAGCAGTACTTC. Translating it yields CASSLFSGGSYEQYF.

The V call is TRBV9, the J call TRBJ2-5, with D possibly TRBD1 on 5 matching bases. The germline gives CDR1 SGDLS, CDR2 YYNGEE. V lost 3 bases, J lost 1 base, and 10 bases lay in between. The CDR3 length is 14 residues. CDR3 DNA: TGTGCCAGCAGCGGGAAGACAGTCCAAGAGACCCAGTACTTC. Translated: CASSGKTVQETQYF.

This clonotype was counted between two and nine times. The chain recombines TRBV20-1 with TRBJ1-4; 10 bases match TRBD1. V dropped 3 bases and J dropped 6; count of bases not matched to a gene: 4. This CDR3 is 14 amino acids long. Germline values: CDR1 DFQATT, CDR2 SNEGSKA (reference sequence). The CDR3 is CSASRTGGYEKLFF. The CDR3, as DNA: TGCAGTGCTAGCCGGACAGGGGGGTATGAAAAACTGTTTTTT.

The chain employs TRBV7-2 and TRBJ2-2; D perhaps matches TRBD1 (5 bases). The CDR3 consists of 14 residues. Trimming removed 7 bases at V and 4 bases at J, with 13 bases between. Germline V gene sequence: CDR1 SGHTA, CDR2 FQGNSA. CDR3 DNA sequence: TGTGCCAGCACCTCGACAGTCCGCACCGGGGAGCTGTTTTTT. This sequence encodes CASTSTVRTGELFF.

The V and J genes are TRBV4-1 and TRBJ1-2; D is possibly TRBD1 (5 bases). The CDR3 runs 17 residues. Trimming pared 2 bases from V and 4 bases from J, leaving 20 bases between. Germline CDR1 MGHRA, CDR2 YSYEKL. The CDR3 protein is CASSQITRTRDGYGYTF. The DNA for the CDR3 is TGCGCCAGCAGCCAAATTACTCGTACGAGGGACGGCTATGGCTACACCTTC.

The genes are TRBV20-1 and TRBJ2-3; 7 bases match TRBD2. The junction had 8 bases not matched to a gene; V was cut back by 2 bases and J by 3 bases. The CDR3 runs 15 residues. Germline V CDR1 and CDR2: DFQATT, SNEGSKA (reference sequence). The CDR3 DNA follows: TGCAGTGCTAGAATTCCGGGGGGAGGGACAGATACGCAGTATTTT. Residues: CSARIPGGGTDTQYF.

The chain couples TRBV3-1 to TRBJ2-3; unclear D gene. CDR1 is LGHDT and CDR2 is YNNKEL in the germline V gene (reference sequence). CDR3 length: 12 residues. Trimming stripped 3 bases from V and 4 bases from J, with 5 bases between. The DNA for the CDR3 is TGTGCCAGCAGCCAGTCCCCAGATACGCAGTATTTT. Translation: CASSQSPDTQYF.

V gene TRBV7-9 combines with J gene TRBJ2-4; D unresolved. CDR1 SEHNR and CDR2 FQNEAQ come from the germline V gene (reference sequence). The germline V and J ends were trimmed by 2 bases and 7 bases, with 12 bases remaining between them. This CDR3 has 14 residues. CDR3 residues: CASSLQGPRNIQYF. The CDR3 DNA sequence: TGTGCCAGCAGCTTACAAGGCCCTAGGAACATTCAGTACTTC.

The CDR3 here is CASGTTGGNTDTQYF. The CDR3 DNA reads as TGCGCCAGCGGTACAACAGGGGGCAACACAGATACGCAGTATTTT. The gene calls are TRBV5-1 and TRBJ2-3; 9 positions agree with TRBD1. V trimming: 7 bases; J trimming: 2 bases; junction bases outside the gene matches: 8. CDR3 size: 15 residues. In germline, CDR1 is SGHRS, CDR2 YFSETQ.

This clonotype was detected only a few times. The gene calls are TRBV7-2 and TRBJ2-7; 7 positions agree with TRBD2. Germline V gene sequence: CDR1 SGHTA, CDR2 FQGNSA. The CDR3 has 14 amino acids. Losses at the gene ends were 5 bases for V and 0 bases for J; bases not matched to a gene: 4. The CDR3 loop is CASSQRDYSYEQYF. The CDR3 DNA reads as TGTGCCAGCAGCCAGAGGGACTACTCCTACGAGCAGTACTTC.

This clonotype was counted a few times. V is TRBV5-1 and J is TRBJ2-1; 11 nucleotides align to TRBD1. Germline V lookup: CDR1 SGHRS, CDR2 YFSETQ. This CDR3 contains 16 residues. V was clipped by 1 base and J by 5 bases; unmatched bases: 5. The CDR3 DNA reads as TGCGCCAGCAGCTTGCGGCCGGGACAGGGGGACAATGAGCAGTTCTTC. Residues: CASSLRPGQGDNEQFF.

The gene calls are TRBV18 and TRBJ2-1, with 8 positions matching TRBD2. The length of the CDR3 is 15 residues. The J segment lost 6 bases and the V segment lost 5 bases, leaving 9 bases of the junction unmatched. Germline CDR1 is KGHSH and CDR2 is LQKENI. Written as DNA, the CDR3 is TGTGCCAGCTCAGAGGGACTAGGACACTGCAATGAGCAGTTCTTC. It encodes CASSEGLGHCNEQFF.

The J gene is TRBJ2-1, the V gene TRBV6-1, with D tentatively TRBD1 or TRBD2 (7 bases each). There are 15 residues in the CDR3. Germline V gene data show CDR1 as MNHNS and CDR2 as SASEGT. Trimming shortened V by 7 bases and J by 6 bases, and 19 bases separated the two germline ends. In nucleotides, the CDR3 is TGTGCCAGCAAAGGACATCAGGGGGGGGTCAATGAGCAGTTCTTC. Translating it yields CASKGHQGGVNEQFF.